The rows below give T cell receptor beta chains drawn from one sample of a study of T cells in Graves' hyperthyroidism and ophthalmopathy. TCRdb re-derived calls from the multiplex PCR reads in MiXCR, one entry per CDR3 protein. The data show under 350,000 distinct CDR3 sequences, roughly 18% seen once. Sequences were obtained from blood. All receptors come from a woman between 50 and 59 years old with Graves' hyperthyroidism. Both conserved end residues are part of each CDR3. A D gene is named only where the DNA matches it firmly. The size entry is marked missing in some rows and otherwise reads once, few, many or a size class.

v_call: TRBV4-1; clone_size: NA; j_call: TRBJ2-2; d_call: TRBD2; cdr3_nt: TGCGCCAGCAGCCAAGAACCGCGACTAGCGGGAGGGATAAACACCGGGGAGCTGTTTTTT; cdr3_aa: CASSQEPRLAGGINTGELFF
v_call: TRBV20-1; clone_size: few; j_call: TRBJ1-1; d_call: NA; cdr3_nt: TGCAGTGCTAGCAGGACGGGGGAGAACACTGAAGCTTTCTTT; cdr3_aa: CSASRTGENTEAFF
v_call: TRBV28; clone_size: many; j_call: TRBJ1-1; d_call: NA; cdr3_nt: TGTGCCAGCCATCAATCAGAGGGTGAAGCTTTCTTT; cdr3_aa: CASHQSEGEAFF
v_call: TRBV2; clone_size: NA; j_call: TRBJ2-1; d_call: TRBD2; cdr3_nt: TGTGCCAGCAGCGCCGGACTAGCGGGAGGGCCTGGGTACAATGAGCAGTTCTTC; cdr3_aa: CASSAGLAGGPGYNEQFF
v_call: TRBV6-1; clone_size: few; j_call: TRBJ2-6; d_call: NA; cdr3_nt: TGTGCCAGCAGTGAAACAGGTGCCTCTGGGGCCAACGTCCTGACTTTC; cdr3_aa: CASSETGASGANVLTF
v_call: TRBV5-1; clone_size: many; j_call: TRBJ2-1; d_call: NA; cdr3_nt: TGCGCCAGCAGTTCTGGGGCAGGGCAGTTCTTC; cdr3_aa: CASSSGAGQFF
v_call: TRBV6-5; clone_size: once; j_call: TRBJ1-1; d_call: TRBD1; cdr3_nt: TGTGCCAGCAGTTACGCGACAGGGTCTAACACTGAAGCTTTCTTT; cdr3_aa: CASSYATGSNTEAFF
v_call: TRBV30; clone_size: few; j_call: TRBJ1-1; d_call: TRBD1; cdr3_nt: TGTGCCGGGGACAGGGGGCCTAATGAAGCTTTCTTT; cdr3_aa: CAGDRGPNEAFF
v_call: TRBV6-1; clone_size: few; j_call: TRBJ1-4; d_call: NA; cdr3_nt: TGTGCCAGCAGTAACTGGGGAGGGGCTAATGAAAAACTGTTTTTT; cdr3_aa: CASSNWGGANEKLFF
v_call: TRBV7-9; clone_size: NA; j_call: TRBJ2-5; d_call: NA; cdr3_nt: TGTGCCAGTCAAAACGGCAGGGGCCACCAAGAGACCCAGTACTTC; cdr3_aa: CASQNGRGHQETQYF
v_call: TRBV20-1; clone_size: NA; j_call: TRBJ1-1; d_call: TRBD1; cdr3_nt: TGCAGTGCGCCTACAGGGGGGGTACGGGTGAACACTGAAGCTTTCTTT; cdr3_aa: CSAPTGGVRVNTEAFF
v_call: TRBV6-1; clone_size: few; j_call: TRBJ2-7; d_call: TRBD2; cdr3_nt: TGTGCCAGCAGGCCGGCTAGCGGGTACTACGAGCAGTACTTC; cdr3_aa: CASRPASGYYEQYF
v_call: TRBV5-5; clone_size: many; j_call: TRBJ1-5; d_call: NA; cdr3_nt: TGTGCCAGCAGCTTGGCCCCTGTGAGCAATCAGCCCCAGCATTTT; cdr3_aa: CASSLAPVSNQPQHF
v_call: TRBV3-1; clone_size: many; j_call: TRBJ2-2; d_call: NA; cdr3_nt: TGTGCCAGCAGCCGCCCCGGGACGAACACCGGGGAGCTGTTTTTT; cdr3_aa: CASSRPGTNTGELFF
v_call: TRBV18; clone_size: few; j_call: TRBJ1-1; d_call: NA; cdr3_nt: TGTGCCAGCTCACCGAAACAGGGAGCGACGAACACTGAAGCTTTCTTT; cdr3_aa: CASSPKQGATNTEAFF
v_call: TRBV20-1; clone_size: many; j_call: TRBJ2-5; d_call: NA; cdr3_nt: TGCAGTGCTAGAGGCCGGGGGGCGGTTCAAGAGACCCAGTACTTC; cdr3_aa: CSARGRGAVQETQYF
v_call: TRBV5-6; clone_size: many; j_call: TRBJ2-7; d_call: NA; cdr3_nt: TGTGCCAGCAGCTCGATTCCTAGGACAGTAAACTCCTACGAGCAGTACTTC; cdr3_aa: CASSSIPRTVNSYEQYF
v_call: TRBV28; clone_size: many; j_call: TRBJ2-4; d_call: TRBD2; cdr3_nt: TGTGCCAGCAGCCACACGCCCGGACTAGCGGGAGGGGATAAAAACATTCAGTACTTC; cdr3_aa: CASSHTPGLAGGDKNIQYF
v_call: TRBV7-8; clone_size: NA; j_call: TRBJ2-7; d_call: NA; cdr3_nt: TGTGCCAGCAGCTCAGAGGACTATTACGAGCAGTACTTC; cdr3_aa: CASSSEDYYEQYF
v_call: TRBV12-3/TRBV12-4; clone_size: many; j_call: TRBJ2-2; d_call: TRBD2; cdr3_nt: TGTGCCAGCAGTTTTGGGACTATCACCGGGGAGCTGTTTTTT; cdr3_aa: CASSFGTITGELFF
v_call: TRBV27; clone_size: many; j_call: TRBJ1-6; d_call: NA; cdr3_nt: TGTGCCAGCAGTTCGGCCTATAATTCACCCCTCCACTTT; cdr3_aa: CASSSAYNSPLHF
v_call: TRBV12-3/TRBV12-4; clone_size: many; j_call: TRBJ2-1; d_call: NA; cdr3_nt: TGTGCCAGCAGTTCCCGGGACCCCGACACCGATGAGCAGTTCTTC; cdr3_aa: CASSSRDPDTDEQFF
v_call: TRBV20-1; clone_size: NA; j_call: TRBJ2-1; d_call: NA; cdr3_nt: TGCAGTGCTAGGACGGGAAGCGGTTCCTACAATGAGCGGTTCTTC; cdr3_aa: CSARTGSGSYNERFF
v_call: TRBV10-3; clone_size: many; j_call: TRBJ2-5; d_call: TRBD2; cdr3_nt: TGTGCCATCAGTGAGTCGGAGCGGGGGGTGCAAGAGACCCAGTACTTC; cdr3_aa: CAISESERGVQETQYF
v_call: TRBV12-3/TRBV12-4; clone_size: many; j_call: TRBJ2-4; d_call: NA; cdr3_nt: TGTGCCAGCAGTTTGGCCTCGAAAAGGGACATTCAGTACTTC; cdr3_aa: CASSLASKRDIQYF
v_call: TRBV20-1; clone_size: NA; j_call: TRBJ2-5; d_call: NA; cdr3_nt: TGCAGTGCTAGGGCGGACTGGGAACAAGAGACCCAGTACTTC; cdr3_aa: CSARADWEQETQYF